The rows below give T cell receptor beta chains drawn from one sample of a study of blood T cell repertoires in COVID-19. Using immunoSEQ multiplex PCR, the repertoire was profiled, and TCRdb retains in-frame clones only, with some absent. The sample records some 50,000 clones, approximately 90% being singletons. The sample was peripheral blood. The receptors were sampled from a man in his forties with active COVID-19. Each CDR3 is given without its conserved first and last residue. Expanded clones are given a class, and other clones once, few, many or no size at all.

TRBJ1-2 TRBV7-2 - ASMPTPYAGQAPYGYT
TRBJ2-1 TRBV24-1 - ATSDLRSGEQF
TRBJ1-1 TRBV4-1 - ASSQDAGPNTEAF
TRBJ2-1 TRBV30 - AWSSGTSADEQF
TRBJ2-6 TRBV4-2 - ASSQDGGTGANVLT
TRBJ1-2 TRBV10-1 - ASKMEPGQLYGYT
TRBJ2-1 TRBV19 - ASSPGLAVSYNEQF
TRBJ2-4 TRBV11-2 few ASSLDRGRTSAKNIQY
TRBJ2-3 TRBV27 once ASSLSLFGDTQY
TRBJ2-7 TRBV19 - ASSMGLTVEQY
TRBJ2-1 TRBV20-1 - SASSGTTANEQF
TRBJ1-3 TRBV5-1 - ASSLGTGVSGNTIY
TRBJ1-2 TRBV18 once ASSPLPSARGDGYT
TRBJ1-5 TRBV28 - ASRLRGGGARTQH
TRBJ2-1 TRBV3-1/TRBV3-2 - ASHTGDMDEQF
TRBJ2-1 TRBV7-3 - ASSFIGGVGNEQF
TRBJ2-1 TRBV24-1 - ATGGPGLAGRNEQF
TRBJ2-5 TRBV5-4 - ASGGVAKETQY
TRBJ2-1 TRBV7-9 - ASSSSSGRRYNEQF
TRBJ2-1 TRBV5-1 - ASGASGSTYNEQF
TRBJ2-1 TRBV11-3 - ASSPRRGTYNEQF
TRBJ1-1 TRBV7-9 - ASSLGPTQAF
TRBJ2-2 TRBV5-1 - ASSPWGTSVTGELF
TRBJ1-4 TRBV25-1 - ASSAGVAYIEKLF
TRBJ2-3 TRBV18 - ASSPAGGGGDTQY
TRBJ1-3 TRBV3-1/TRBV3-2 - ASSQPGNPGNTIY
TRBJ2-5 TRBV11-2 - ASTDRTGGGETQY
TRBJ1-1 TRBV7-8 - ASSPSRSNTEAF
TRBJ2-1 TRBV6-2/TRBV6-3 - ASSYGGGRIDEQF
TRBJ2-1 TRBV18 - ASSPTRGSYNEQF
TRBJ2-7 TRBV5-5 - ASSLREAGASYEQY
TRBJ2-3 TRBV18 - ASSPPGGRGNTQY
TRBJ2-1 TRBV5-4 - ASSLPRDRGLDEQF
TRBJ1-3 TRBV2 - ASKSFGQGYQSGNTIY
TRBJ2-7 TRBV18 - ASSREYEQY
TRBJ2-7 TRBV11-2 - ASSLMGGGLAVNEQY
TRBJ2-7 TRBV14 - ASSRLGDRGDYEQY
TRBJ2-7 TRBV19 - ASSTPGGIEQY
TRBJ2-1 TRBV12-3/TRBV12-4 - ASRDRGFNEQF
TRBJ2-1 TRBV3-1/TRBV3-2 - ASSQEGGRGIEQF
TRBJ2-7 TRBV20-1 - SGQQNYEQY
TRBJ2-7 TRBV18 - ASSPSGDEQY
TRBJ2-7 TRBV30 - AWSVRAGTREQY
TRBJ2-1 TRBV24-1 - ATSRALAGIYNEQF
TRBJ1-4 TRBV9 once ASSPKRDRDEKLF
TRBJ1-2 TRBV5-6 - ASSPTPDRGGYGYT
TRBJ2-1 TRBV10-1 - ASSERLAGGSYNEQF
TRBJ2-5 TRBV7-3 - ASSSNSRETQY
TRBJ2-7 TRBV30 - AWSRAGKNEQY
TRBJ2-1 TRBV27 once ASSLSGSAYNEQF
TRBJ2-1 TRBV5-1 - ASSLIALSGTYNEQF
TRBJ2-1 TRBV29-1 - SVSSGTRGFSEQF
TRBJ2-1 TRBV2 - ASKREPYNEQF
TRBJ2-2 TRBV9 - ASGSWTGELF